The rows below give T cell receptor beta chains drawn from one sample of a study of response to subunit inactivated influenza vaccine. Each CDR3 protein is one row after TCRdb ran MiXCR on the RT-PCR reads. This table holds about 580,000 distinct CDR3 sequences, roughly 15% found once. The input for sequencing was PBMCs from blood, taken approximately 12 days after vaccination. These receptors originate from a man between 45 and 60 years old who received an inactivated influenza vaccine. CDR3s include the opening cysteine and the closing phenylalanine or tryptophan. The order of the fields is V gene, clone size, D gene, J gene, CDR3 protein, CDR3 DNA. A D gene is named only where the DNA matches it firmly. Clone size is not always given. Where it is, it says once, few, many or a class for expanded clones.

v_call: TRBV6-1
clone_size: few
d_call: TRBD1
j_call: TRBJ1-5
cdr3_aa: CASSWDRAYQPQHF
cdr3_nt: TGTGCCAGCAGCTGGGACAGGGCTTATCAGCCCCAGCATTTT

v_call: TRBV6-1
clone_size: many
d_call: NA
j_call: TRBJ1-5
cdr3_aa: CASSEADHTGLSQPQHF
cdr3_nt: TGTGCCAGCAGTGAAGCGGACCATACAGGGCTGAGCCAGCCCCAGCATTTT

v_call: TRBV4-3
clone_size: few
d_call: TRBD2
j_call: TRBJ2-1
cdr3_aa: CASSQGTSGGASEQFF
cdr3_nt: TGCGCCAGCAGCCAAGGGACTAGCGGGGGGGCAAGTGAGCAGTTCTTC

v_call: TRBV28
clone_size: few
d_call: NA
j_call: TRBJ2-1
cdr3_aa: CASSYTINNEQFF
cdr3_nt: TGTGCCAGCAGCTACACAATAAACAATGAGCAGTTCTTC

v_call: TRBV5-1
clone_size: NA
d_call: NA
j_call: TRBJ2-3
cdr3_aa: CASSLALASADTQYF
cdr3_nt: TGCGCCAGCAGCTTGGCCCTAGCTAGTGCAGATACGCAGTATTTT

v_call: TRBV12-3/TRBV12-4
clone_size: NA
d_call: TRBD2
j_call: TRBJ2-2
cdr3_aa: CASSRAGGPRTGELFF
cdr3_nt: TGTGCCAGCAGTCGGGCGGGGGGCCCCAGAACCGGGGAGCTGTTTTTT

v_call: TRBV4-2
clone_size: NA
d_call: TRBD2
j_call: TRBJ2-5
cdr3_aa: CASSQDPGSGGSLRTQYF
cdr3_nt: TGTGCCAGCAGCCAAGATCCGGGGAGCGGGGGGTCCTTGAGGACCCAGTACTTC

v_call: TRBV11-3
clone_size: NA
d_call: NA
j_call: TRBJ2-3
cdr3_aa: CASSLRRADTQYF
cdr3_nt: TGTGCCAGCAGCTTACGTCGGGCAGATACGCAGTATTTT

v_call: TRBV5-6
clone_size: NA
d_call: TRBD1
j_call: TRBJ1-1
cdr3_aa: CASSSRTGTEAFF
cdr3_nt: TGTGCCAGCAGCTCTAGGACAGGCACTGAAGCTTTCTTT

v_call: TRBV7-2
clone_size: many
d_call: NA
j_call: TRBJ2-3
cdr3_aa: CASSLQSVLTDTQYF
cdr3_nt: TGTGCCAGCAGCTTGCAGTCAGTGTTGACAGATACGCAGTATTTT

v_call: TRBV2
clone_size: NA
d_call: NA
j_call: TRBJ2-7
cdr3_aa: CASRNRDMSFIEQYF
cdr3_nt: TGTGCCAGCAGAAACCGGGACATGAGTTTTATCGAGCAGTACTTC

v_call: TRBV7-9
clone_size: few
d_call: TRBD1
j_call: TRBJ1-5
cdr3_aa: CASSLGTGHQPQHF
cdr3_nt: TGTGCCAGCAGCTTAGGGACAGGCCATCAGCCCCAGCATTTT

v_call: TRBV24-1
clone_size: NA
d_call: TRBD2
j_call: TRBJ2-1
cdr3_aa: CATSDGLADEQFF
cdr3_nt: TGTGCCACCAGTGACGGACTAGCGGATGAGCAGTTCTTC

v_call: TRBV5-1
clone_size: many
d_call: NA
j_call: TRBJ2-7
cdr3_aa: CASSRTLQEQYF
cdr3_nt: TGCGCCAGCAGCCGTACATTGCAAGAGCAGTACTTC

v_call: TRBV19
clone_size: few
d_call: TRBD2
j_call: TRBJ2-7
cdr3_aa: CASSIGLAGVDEQYF
cdr3_nt: TGTGCCAGTAGTATCGGACTAGCGGGAGTCGACGAGCAGTACTTC

v_call: TRBV15
clone_size: once
d_call: NA
j_call: TRBJ2-7
cdr3_aa: CATSRGVSSPYEQYF
cdr3_nt: TGTGCCACCAGCAGAGGAGTCAGTAGTCCCTACGAGCAGTACTTC

v_call: TRBV2
clone_size: few
d_call: TRBD1
j_call: TRBJ1-5
cdr3_aa: CASNDRGPYSNQPQHF
cdr3_nt: TGTGCCAGCAACGACAGGGGGCCATATAGCAATCAGCCCCAGCATTTT

v_call: TRBV5-1
clone_size: few
d_call: NA
j_call: TRBJ1-1
cdr3_aa: CASTLGAAMNTEAFF
cdr3_nt: TGCGCCAGCACTCTCGGCGCAGCCATGAACACTGAAGCTTTCTTT

v_call: TRBV4-2
clone_size: few
d_call: NA
j_call: TRBJ1-2
cdr3_aa: CASSQDRQSRGYTF
cdr3_nt: TGTGCCAGCAGCCAAGACCGGCAGTCGAGAGGCTACACCTTC

v_call: TRBV4-2
clone_size: NA
d_call: TRBD2
j_call: TRBJ2-3
cdr3_aa: CASSQDERGTDTQYF
cdr3_nt: TGTGCCAGCAGCCAAGATGAGCGGGGAACCGATACGCAGTATTTT

v_call: TRBV12-3/TRBV12-4
clone_size: many
d_call: NA
j_call: TRBJ1-1
cdr3_aa: CASSFDSMNTEAFF
cdr3_nt: TGTGCCAGCAGTTTCGACAGCATGAACACTGAAGCTTTCTTT

v_call: TRBV20-1
clone_size: NA
d_call: NA
j_call: TRBJ2-1
cdr3_aa: CSADSADGGFEQFF
cdr3_nt: TGCAGTGCTGACTCAGCAGATGGGGGGTTTGAGCAGTTCTTC

v_call: TRBV7-2
clone_size: NA
d_call: TRBD1
j_call: TRBJ1-2
cdr3_aa: CASSLVGGTANYGYTF
cdr3_nt: TGTGCCAGCAGCTTAGTAGGAGGGACAGCTAACTATGGCTACACCTTC